The 28 T cell receptor beta chains below all came from one sample that was sequenced in a study of cytomegalovirus exposure and HLA in healthy donors. Sequenced by immunoSEQ multiplex PCR; TCRdb stores in-frame clones only, minus some. The table has 150,000 to 200,000 clones, around nine tenths seen once. The sequenced material came from PBMCs. These receptors all come from a woman under 30 in good health and CMV-seropositive.

V and J are TRBV11-2 and TRBJ2-3; possibly TRBD1 for D (6 bases). V lost 4 bases and J lost 5, with 16 bases in between. This CDR3 is built from 15 residues. Germline V gives CDR1 SGHAT, CDR2 FQNNGV. Written as DNA, the CDR3 is TGTGCCAGCAGCTCAGGGGTCACAGGTGGAGATACGCAGTATTTT. It specifies CASSSGVTGGDTQYF.

This chain links TRBV11-2 with TRBJ2-7; D might be TRBD2 (5 bases). The V end was cut by 6 bases, the J end by 1 base, with 13 bases between. Germline assignment: CDR1 SGHAT and CDR2 FQNNGV. This CDR3 is 14 amino acids long. CDR3 nucleotide sequence: TGTGCCAGCAGTCAAGACTGGACTTCCTACGAGCAGTACTTC. This gives the protein CASSQDWTSYEQYF.

The V and J genes are TRBV29-1 and TRBJ1-5; 10 bases are shared with TRBD1. The CDR3 totals 15 residues. The V gene end was trimmed by 6 bases and the J gene end by 2 bases; junction bases not matched to a gene: 7. The germline V gene has CDR1 SQVTM and CDR2 ANQGSEA. The CDR3 here is CSVPGTGAGNQPQHF. The CDR3 region has the DNA TGCAGCGTCCCCGGGACAGGGGCAGGCAATCAGCCCCAGCATTTT.

The chain recombines TRBV27 with TRBJ1-4, with D perhaps TRBD1 (6 bases). V lost 6 bases and J lost 0, with 14 bases in between. Germline V gene data show CDR1 as MNHEY and CDR2 as SMNVEV (reference sequence). CDR3 size: 16 residues. CDR3 DNA sequence: TGTGCCAGCAGAAGGGACACCGCGGCAACTAATGAAAAACTGTTTTTT. This encodes CASRRDTAATNEKLFF.

This clone was seen a few times. The gene calls are TRBV28 and TRBJ2-7, with 9 bases fitting TRBD2. Germline V CDR1 and CDR2: MDHEN, SYDVKM. V lost 7 bases and J lost 1; bases outside the gene matches: 8. CDR3 size: 15 residues. CDR3 coding DNA: TGTGCCAGCACCCCTAGCGGGACCCCGTCCTACGAGCAGTACTTC. It is translated as CASTPSGTPSYEQYF.

The chain is built from TRBV7-3 and TRBJ2-2; the D gene is possibly TRBD2 (5 bases). The CDR3 sequence is 16 residues long. Trimming cost V 4 bases and J 0 bases, with 12 bases left between them. Per the germline V gene, CDR1 is SGHTA and CDR2 is FQGTGA. CDR3 sequence: CASSSYPGSNTGELFF. For the CDR3, the DNA is TGTGCCAGCAGCTCCTACCCGGGGTCGAACACCGGGGAGCTGTTTTTT.

In its sample, this clone was seen a few times. V and J are TRBV20-1 and TRBJ1-1; TRBD1 aligns across 8 bases. From germline, CDR1 is DFQATT and CDR2 SNEGSKA (reference sequence). Trimming cost V 4 bases and J 5 bases; bases outside gene matches: 0. The CDR3 consists of 11 residues. The chain's CDR3 is CSANRGTEAFF. The CDR3, as DNA: TGCAGTGCTAACAGGGGGACTGAAGCTTTCTTT.

The genes are TRBV20-1 and TRBJ2-5; D unresolved. V gave up 5 bases and J gave up 3 bases, with 7 bases separating them. Germline-derived CDR1 and CDR2 are DFQATT and SNEGSKA (reference sequence). The CDR3 consists of 11 residues. In DNA, the CDR3 is TGCAGTGCTCCCAGGAAAGAGACCCAGTACTTC. Protein product: CSAPRKETQYF.

On this clone itself: The sample holds other DNA sequences that translate to the same CDR3. The rearrangement joins TRBV29-1 to TRBJ1-5; TRBD1 agrees at 11 bases. V shed 6 bases, J shed 2 bases, and the junction held 0 bases outside the gene matches. Germline assignment: CDR1 SQVTM and CDR2 ANQGSEA. This CDR3 has 13 amino acids. The CDR3 loop is CSVGQGGNQPQHF. The CDR3 region has the DNA TGCAGCGTGGGACAGGGGGGCAATCAGCCCCAGCATTTT.

This rearrangement joins TRBV6-4 to TRBJ2-7; 7 bases are a match to TRBD2. Germline V gene lookup returns CDR1 MRHNA and CDR2 SNTAGT. Losses at the gene ends were 1 base for V and 0 bases for J; bases not matched to a gene: 6. The CDR3 loop spans 16 amino acids. The CDR3: CASSDCGASGSYEQYF. CDR3 nucleotide sequence: TGTGCCAGCAGTGACTGTGGGGCTAGCGGCTCCTACGAGCAGTACTTC.

V and J are TRBV28 and TRBJ2-6; D unclear. The CDR3 is made up of 13 amino acids. CDR1 is MDHEN, CDR2 SYDVKM, per germline. Trimming left V 1 base short and J 4 bases short, with 2 bases between. The CDR3 coding sequence is TGTGCCAGCAGTTTATCAGGGGCCAACGTCCTGACTTTC. Translating it yields CASSLSGANVLTF.

The rearrangement uses TRBV9 and TRBJ2-5; TRBD1 aligns across 7 bases. CDR1 and CDR2 (germline): SGDLS, YYNGEE. The trim removed 9 bases at V and 4 bases at J, leaving 18 bases unmatched. This CDR3 has 16 amino acids. The chain's CDR3 is CANLLRERGLGETQYF. DNA of the CDR3: TGTGCCAACCTACTCAGAGAGAGGGGGCTGGGAGAGACCCAGTACTTC.

The chain has TRBV30 and TRBJ2-5, with D tentatively TRBD1 (5 bases). V lost 2 bases to trimming and J lost 2 bases, with 12 bases between them. This CDR3 has 14 residues. Germline CDR1 is GTSNPN and CDR2 is SVGIG (reference sequence). In DNA, the CDR3 is TGTGCCTGGAGTTCCCTGGCAGGGCAAGAGACCCAGTACTTC. It yields the protein CAWSSLAGQETQYF.

The rearrangement joins TRBV28 to TRBJ2-5, with no clear D. This CDR3 region has 14 residues. The germline V gene has CDR1 MDHEN and CDR2 SYDVKM. Trimming took 5 bases from V and 7 from J, leaving 17 bases between them. The CDR3 sequence is CASSPHSKTVTQYF. For the CDR3, the DNA is TGTGCCAGCAGTCCCCATAGCAAGACGGTGACCCAGTACTTC.

This clone was counted once. The chain has TRBV29-1 and TRBJ2-3, with D perhaps matching TRBD2 (6 bases). CDR3 length: 13 amino acids. Looked up from germline, CDR1 is SQVTM and CDR2 is ANQGSEA. Trimming cost V 4 bases and J 6 bases, with 14 bases left between them. The CDR3 loop is CSVAGGSGDTQYF. The CDR3 region has the DNA TGCAGCGTTGCCGGGGGATCTGGGGATACGCAGTATTTT.

The chain uses TRBV7-6 and TRBJ2-2; no clear D gene. Germline assignment: CDR1 SGHVS and CDR2 FNYEAQ. Trimming pared 5 bases from V and 0 bases from J, leaving 4 bases between. The CDR3 has 13 residues. CDR3 sequence: CASSGTNTGELFF. DNA of the CDR3: TGTGCCAGCAGCGGCACGAACACCGGGGAGCTGTTTTTT.

This CDR3 reads CASSLRGGRNTEAFF. The CDR3 DNA reads TGCGCCAGCAGCTTGCGAGGCGGGAGGAACACTGAAGCTTTCTTT. The chain carries TRBV5-1 and TRBJ1-1; unclear D gene. The V end was cut by 1 base, the J end by 1 base, with 11 bases between. The CDR3 covers 15 residues. Looked up from germline, CDR1 is SGHRS and CDR2 is YFSETQ.

The chain links TRBV10-3 to TRBJ2-7; 8 positions agree with TRBD1. Germline loops: CDR1 ENHRY, CDR2 SYGVKD. The trim removed 6 bases at V and 1 base at J, leaving 5 bases unmatched. The CDR3 consists of 14 residues. This CDR3 reads CAISRRQGSYEQYF. CDR3 in DNA: TGTGCCATCAGCCGCCGACAGGGGTCCTACGAGCAGTACTTC.

The chain is built from TRBV5-1 and TRBJ2-1, with D tentatively TRBD2 (5 bases). The CDR3 is made up of 16 amino acids. Germline CDR1 reads SGHRS; CDR2 reads YFSETQ. V lost 0 bases and J 0 bases, leaving 10 bases between the germline ends. CDR3 coding DNA: TGCGCCAGCAGCTTGGCCGCTAGCAGCTCCTACAATGAGCAGTTCTTC. This sequence encodes CASSLAASSSYNEQFF.

The chain couples TRBV5-4 to TRBJ1-1, with 8 positions matching TRBD1. V gave up 0 bases and J gave up 0 bases; unmatched junction bases: 1. The CDR3 is 15 residues long. Looked up from germline, CDR1 is SGHNT and CDR2 is YYREEE (reference sequence). The CDR3 spells CASSLGQGMNTEAFF. CDR3 in DNA: TGTGCCAGCAGCTTGGGACAGGGGATGAACACTGAAGCTTTCTTT.

The gene calls are TRBV5-1 and TRBJ2-2; TRBD1 might be the D (6 bases). This CDR3 comprises 15 residues. Trimming took off 5 bases at V and 6 bases at J, with 17 bases between the two ends. Germline V gives CDR1 SGHRS, CDR2 YFSETQ. The CDR3 sequence is CASSTVRDMAGELFF. CDR3 nucleotides: TGCGCCAGCAGTACAGTCCGGGACATGGCCGGGGAGCTGTTTTTT.

The J gene is TRBJ1-2, the V gene TRBV27; 9 bases align to TRBD1. The germline V gene encodes CDR1 MNHEY and CDR2 SMNVEV (reference sequence). This CDR3 contains 14 residues. Trimming removed 3 bases from V and 8 bases from J; junction bases left unmatched: 7. CDR3 coding DNA: TGTGCCAGCAGTTTGCAACAGGGGGCTGACGGCTACACCTTC. Protein sequence: CASSLQQGADGYTF.

CDR3 sequence reads: CASSAIGADTQYF. CDR3 sequence (DNA): TGTGCCAGCAGTGCGATCGGAGCAGATACGCAGTATTTT. The chain couples TRBV7-3 to TRBJ2-3; D is unresolved. V gave up 6 bases and J gave up 4 bases, with 11 bases separating them. Germline values: CDR1 SGHTA, CDR2 FQGTGA. This CDR3 is 13 amino acids long.

The V call is TRBV30, the J call TRBJ2-3; 9 bases align to TRBD2. The CDR3 covers 13 residues. The V gene's germline CDR1 is GTSNPN and CDR2 SVGIG (reference sequence). J lost 1 base, V lost 4 bases, and 0 bases had no gene match. The CDR3 DNA is TGTGCCTGGACTAGCGGGGGCACAGATACGCAGTATTTT. It specifies CAWTSGGTDTQYF.

This clone has a single count. V is TRBV7-3 and J is TRBJ2-3; TRBD2 matches at 9 bases. Germline V gene sequence: CDR1 SGHTA, CDR2 FQGTGA. Unmatched junction bases numbered 7, after V lost 2 bases and J lost 4 bases. The CDR3 runs to 16 residues. CDR3 in DNA: TGTGCCAGCAGCTTATCCCTAGCGGGAAACCCAGATACGCAGTATTTT. It translates to CASSLSLAGNPDTQYF.

This chain connects TRBV7-9 to TRBJ2-7, with 9 bases matching TRBD1. The junction had 2 bases not matched to a gene; V was cut back by 1 base and J by 4 bases. CDR3 length equals 14 residues. The germline gives CDR1 SEHNR, CDR2 FQNEAQ (reference sequence). CDR3 coding DNA: TGTGCCAGCAGCTTAGGACAGGGGGATTACGAGCAGTACTTC. Amino acid sequence: CASSLGQGDYEQYF.

The chain joins TRBV6-4 to TRBJ2-3; TRBD2 is a possible D gene (6 bases). The germline V gene has CDR1 MRHNA and CDR2 SNTAGT. V lost 4 bases and J 3 bases, leaving 20 bases between the germline ends. The CDR3 covers 17 residues. The CDR3 region has the DNA TGTGCCAGCAGTGTCCTGGTAGCGGAGAAGAGGACAGATACGCAGTATTTT. This encodes CASSVLVAEKRTDTQYF.

The chain combines TRBV28 with TRBJ1-6, with D unclear. This CDR3 region has 12 residues. Trimming stripped 6 bases from V and 8 bases from J, with 8 bases between. The germline V gene encodes CDR1 MDHEN and CDR2 SYDVKM. The DNA of the CDR3 is TGTGCCAGCAGGATCCCAGATTCACCCCTCCACTTT. This codes for CASRIPDSPLHF.